Included here is one T cell receptor beta chain sequence, with context. Its antigen specificity is not known. No base-level quality is on record; no much larger clone is a single base apart. TCR beta CDR3 regions were sequenced from DNA using the immunoSEQ Assay. As for how the authors treated the data: T cell density was computed as TCR beta template counts normalized to usable DNA estimated by amplifying housekeeping genes. The preseqR package was used to estimate richness by extrapolating to 400,000 templates for PBMC samples and to 120,000 templates for tissue samples. Clonality was defined as one minus Pielou's evenness. To identify tissue-enriched TCRs, differential abundance testing was run on productive amino-acid clonotypes with a minimum total count of 5 and an alpha of 0.1. The Jaccard Index and the Morisita Overlap Index were used to measure repertoire overlap between compartments. TCR beta CDR3s were clustered by GLIPH together with public tetramer-defined viral CDR3s, and at least three viral sequences plus V-gene enrichment were required for viral motifs. TCRdb stores this immuneACCESS table with in-frame sequences only. Part of the clones is absent; in the studies checked, under half of the shortfall reflects unresolved V genes, and no reason is known for the rest. The D gene and trimming were derived from the DNA, and the V and J assignments and clone size from that table. A total of about 5,100 clones appear in this sample, more than 35% of them only once. About 15% of the sample rests with the top ten.

From its cysteine to its phenylalanine, the CDR3 spans 14 amino acids. CDR3 DNA is the only sequence kept; it has 42 bases, read in frame from the first base. CDR1 GTSNPN and CDR2 SVGIG were looked up in the germline V gene (reference sequence). The germline V and J ends show losses of 3 bases and 2 bases respectively, and no gene match explains 5 bases of the junction. This entry comes from a study of T cells in localized non-small cell lung cancer (dated by TCRdb to 2019 to 2021). Notes on the research overall: Comparing tumors with uninvolved tumor-adjacent lungs, the study looked at the T cell repertoires of hundreds of patients with early-stage NSCLC. The cohort consisted of 236 treatment-naive NSCLC patients whose localized lung tumors had been resected. The mean age of the NSCLC patients was about 70 years, with 120 to 150 men and over 100 women. Paper-wide results and their limitations: Longer overall survival was associated with higher T cell density in blood, whereas shorter survival was associated with higher clonality in adjacent lung. Because the study design was exploratory, TCR variables were selected using unadjusted p-values without false-discovery rate correction. Because multi-region tumor sequencing was not done, intratumor heterogeneity could not be ruled out. Uninvolved tumor-adjacent lung showed the highest T cell clonality, higher than tumor, which suggests more focused antigenic responses in the uninvolved tumor-adjacent lung. A median of about 61 of the top 100 tumor clones turned up in the paired uninvolved adjacent lung, and under 30 of those clones also ranked among the top 100 of that same adjacent lung.

At diagnosis, peripheral blood, uninvolved tumor-adjacent lung and tumor were collected and were preserved as a mix of fresh-frozen and FFPE material. The chain is encoded by TRBV30 joined to TRBJ2-5, and 8 bases in between align with TRBD1. The TCR originated in a man aged 35 to 69 with stage I lung adenocarcinoma. The sample in question was lung tumor tissue, obtained before any cancer treatment. The base sequence is TGTGCCTGGAGAAAGACAGGGGATCAAGAGACCCAGTACTTC. It codes for CAWRKTGDQETQYF.